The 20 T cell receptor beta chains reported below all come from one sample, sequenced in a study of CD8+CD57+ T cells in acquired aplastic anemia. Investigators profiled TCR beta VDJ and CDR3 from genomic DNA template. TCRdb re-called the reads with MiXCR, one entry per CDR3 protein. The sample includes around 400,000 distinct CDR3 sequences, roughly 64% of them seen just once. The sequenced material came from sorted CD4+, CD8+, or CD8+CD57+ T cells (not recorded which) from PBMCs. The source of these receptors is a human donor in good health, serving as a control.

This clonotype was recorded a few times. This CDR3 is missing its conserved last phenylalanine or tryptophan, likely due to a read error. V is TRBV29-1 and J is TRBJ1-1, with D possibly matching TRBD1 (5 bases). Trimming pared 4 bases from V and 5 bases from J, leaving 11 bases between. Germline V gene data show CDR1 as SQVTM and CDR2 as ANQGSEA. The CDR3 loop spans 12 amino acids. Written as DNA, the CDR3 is TGCAGCGTTGGGAGAGGGGAAACTGAAGCTTTCCTT. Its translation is CSVGRGETEAFL.

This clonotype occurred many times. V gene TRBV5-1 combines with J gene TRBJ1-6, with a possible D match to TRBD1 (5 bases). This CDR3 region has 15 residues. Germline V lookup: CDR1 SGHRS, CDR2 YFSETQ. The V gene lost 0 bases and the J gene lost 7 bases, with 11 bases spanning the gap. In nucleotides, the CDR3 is TGCGCCAGCAGCTTGGACATGGGGGGAAATTCACCCCTCCACTTT. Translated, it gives CASSLDMGGNSPLHF.

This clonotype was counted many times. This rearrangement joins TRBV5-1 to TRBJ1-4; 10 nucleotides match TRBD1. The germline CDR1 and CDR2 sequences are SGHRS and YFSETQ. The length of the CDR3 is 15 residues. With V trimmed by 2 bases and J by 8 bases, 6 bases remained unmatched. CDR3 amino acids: CASSFLGDRGEKLFF. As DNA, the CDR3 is TGCGCCAGCAGCTTTCTAGGGGACAGGGGCGAAAAACTGTTTTTT.

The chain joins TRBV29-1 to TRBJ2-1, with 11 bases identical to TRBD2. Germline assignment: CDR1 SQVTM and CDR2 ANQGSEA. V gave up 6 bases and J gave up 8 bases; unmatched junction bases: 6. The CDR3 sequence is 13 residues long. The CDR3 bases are TGCAGCGTCGAGACTAGCGGGAACCATGAGCAGTTCTTC. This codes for CSVETSGNHEQFF.

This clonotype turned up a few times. The CDR3 DNA is TGTGCCAGCAGCCCCCGGACTAGCGCGGGCTACACCTTC. Translated, it gives CASSPRTSAGYTF. The rearrangement joins TRBV11-2 to TRBJ1-2, with D uncertain. Trimming removed 5 bases from V and 8 bases from J, with 15 bases in between. In germline, CDR1 is SGHAT, CDR2 FQNNGV. The CDR3 has 13 amino acids.

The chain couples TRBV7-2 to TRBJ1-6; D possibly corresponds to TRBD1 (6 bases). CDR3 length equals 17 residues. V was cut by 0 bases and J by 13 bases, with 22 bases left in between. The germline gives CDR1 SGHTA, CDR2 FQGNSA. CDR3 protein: CASSLALRGAPFFPLHF. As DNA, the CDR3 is TGTGCCAGCAGCTTAGCTCTCAGGGGCGCACCGTTCTTTCCCCTCCACTTT.

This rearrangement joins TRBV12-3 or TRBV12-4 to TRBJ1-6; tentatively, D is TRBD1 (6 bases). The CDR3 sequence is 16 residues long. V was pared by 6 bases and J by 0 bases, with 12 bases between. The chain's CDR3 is CASSQRQVSYNSPLHF. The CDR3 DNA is TGTGCCAGCAGCCAAAGACAGGTCTCCTATAATTCACCCCTCCACTTT.

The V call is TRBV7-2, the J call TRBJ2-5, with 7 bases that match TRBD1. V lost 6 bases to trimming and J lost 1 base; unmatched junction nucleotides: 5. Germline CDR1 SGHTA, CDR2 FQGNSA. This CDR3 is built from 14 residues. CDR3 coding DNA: TGTGCCAGCAGTGAGGGACAGCCCCAAGAGACCCAGTACTTC. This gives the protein CASSEGQPQETQYF. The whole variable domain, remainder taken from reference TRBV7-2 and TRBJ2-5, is GAGVSQSPSNKVTEKGKDVELRCDPISGHTALYWYRQSLGQGLEFLIYFQGNSAPDKSGLPSDRFSAERTGGSVSTLTIQRTQQEDSAVYLCASSEGQPQETQYFGPGTRLLVL.

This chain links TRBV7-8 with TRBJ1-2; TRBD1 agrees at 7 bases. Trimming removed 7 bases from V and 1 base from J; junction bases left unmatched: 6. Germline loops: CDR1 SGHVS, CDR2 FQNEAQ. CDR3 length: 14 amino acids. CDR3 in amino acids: CASISDRVNYGYTF. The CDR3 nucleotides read TGTGCCAGCATCAGCGACAGGGTTAACTATGGCTACACCTTC.

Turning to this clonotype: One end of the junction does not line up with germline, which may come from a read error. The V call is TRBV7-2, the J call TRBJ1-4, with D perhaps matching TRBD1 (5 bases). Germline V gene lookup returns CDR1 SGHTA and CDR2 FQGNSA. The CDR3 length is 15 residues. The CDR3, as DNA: TGCGCCAGCAGCTTGAGGGACGTACATAATGACGAGCTGTTTTTT. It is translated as CASSLRDVHNDELFF.

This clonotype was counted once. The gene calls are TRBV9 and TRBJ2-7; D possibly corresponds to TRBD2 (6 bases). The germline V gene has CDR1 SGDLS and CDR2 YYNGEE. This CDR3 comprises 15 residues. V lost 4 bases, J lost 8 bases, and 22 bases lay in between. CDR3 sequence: CASSLASGPQQKQYF. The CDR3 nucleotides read TGTGCCAGCAGCTTAGCGAGCGGGCCTCAGCAGAAGCAGTACTTC. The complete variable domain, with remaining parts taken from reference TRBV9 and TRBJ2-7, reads DSGVTQTPKHLITATGQRVTLRCSPRSGDLSVYWYQQSLDQGLQFLIQYYNGEERAKGNILERFSAQQFPDLHSELNLSSLELGDSALYFCASSLASGPQQKQYFGPGTRLTVT.

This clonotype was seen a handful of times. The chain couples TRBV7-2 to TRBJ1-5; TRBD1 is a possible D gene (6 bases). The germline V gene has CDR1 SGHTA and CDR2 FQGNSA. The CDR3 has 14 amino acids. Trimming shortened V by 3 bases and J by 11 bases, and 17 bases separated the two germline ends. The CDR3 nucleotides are TGTGCCAGCAGCTTCAACGGGGGGCCAGAGACCCAGCATTTT. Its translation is CASSFNGGPETQHF.

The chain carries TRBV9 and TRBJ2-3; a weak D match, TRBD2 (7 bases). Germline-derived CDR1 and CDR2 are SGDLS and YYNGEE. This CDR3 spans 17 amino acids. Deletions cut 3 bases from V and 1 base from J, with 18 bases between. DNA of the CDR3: TGTGCCAGCAGCGACTTAAGGGGGGGCGCCGGCACAGATACGCAGTATTTT. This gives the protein CASSDLRGGAGTDTQYF.

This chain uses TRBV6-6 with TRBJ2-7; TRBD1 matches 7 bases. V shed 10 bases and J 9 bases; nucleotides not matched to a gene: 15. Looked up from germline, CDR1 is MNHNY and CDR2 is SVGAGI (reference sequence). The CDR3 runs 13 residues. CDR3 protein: CAIGAGQAFRQYF. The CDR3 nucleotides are TGTGCCATCGGGGCAGGACAGGCCTTTCGGCAGTACTTC.

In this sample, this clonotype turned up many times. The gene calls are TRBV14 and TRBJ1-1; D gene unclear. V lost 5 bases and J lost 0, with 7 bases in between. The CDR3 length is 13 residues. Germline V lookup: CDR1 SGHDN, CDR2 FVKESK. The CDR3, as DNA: TGTGCCAGCAGCTCACAGCTGAACACTGAAGCTTTCTTT. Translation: CASSSQLNTEAFF.

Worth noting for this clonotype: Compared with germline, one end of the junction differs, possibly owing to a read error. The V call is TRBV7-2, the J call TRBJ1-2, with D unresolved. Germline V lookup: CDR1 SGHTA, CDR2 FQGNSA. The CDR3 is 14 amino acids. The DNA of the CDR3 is TGTGCCAGCAGCGCTAGAGGGATGAACACTGAAGCTTCCTTC. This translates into CASSARGMNTEASF.

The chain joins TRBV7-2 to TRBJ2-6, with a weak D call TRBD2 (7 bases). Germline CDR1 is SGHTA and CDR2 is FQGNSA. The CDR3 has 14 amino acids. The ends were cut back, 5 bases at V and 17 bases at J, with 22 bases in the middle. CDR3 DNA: TGTGCCAGCAGCCTAGAGATTAGGGGGGGGGCCGTGACTTTC. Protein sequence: CASSLEIRGGAVTF. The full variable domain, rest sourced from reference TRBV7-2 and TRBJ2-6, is GAGVSQSPSNKVTEKGKDVELRCDPISGHTALYWYRQSLGQGLEFLIYFQGNSAPDKSGLPSDRFSAERTGGSVSTLTIQRTQQEDSAVYLCASSLEIRGGAVTFGAGSRLTVL.

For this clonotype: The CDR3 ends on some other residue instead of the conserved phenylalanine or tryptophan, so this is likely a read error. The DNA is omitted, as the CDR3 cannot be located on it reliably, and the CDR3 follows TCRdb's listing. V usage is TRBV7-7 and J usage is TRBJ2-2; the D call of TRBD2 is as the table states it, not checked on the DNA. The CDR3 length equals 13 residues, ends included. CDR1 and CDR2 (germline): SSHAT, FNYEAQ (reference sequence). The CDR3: CASSYSRTLTYEQ.

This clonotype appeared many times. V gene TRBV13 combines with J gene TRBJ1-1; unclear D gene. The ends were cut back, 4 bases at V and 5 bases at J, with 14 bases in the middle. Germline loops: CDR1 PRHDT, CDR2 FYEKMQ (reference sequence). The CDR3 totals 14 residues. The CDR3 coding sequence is TGTGCCAGCAGCTCCCCACACCCTAGGACTGAAGCTTTCTTT. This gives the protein CASSSPHPRTEAFF.

CDR3 protein: CASSSADNTEAFF. DNA for the CDR3: TGCGCCAGCAGCTCGGCAGACAACACTGAAGCTTTCTTT. The genes are TRBV5-1 and TRBJ1-1; D is ambiguous. The CDR3 contains 13 residues. Germline CDR1 and CDR2: SGHRS and YFSETQ. Trimming removed 3 bases from V and 2 bases from J, with 8 bases in between.